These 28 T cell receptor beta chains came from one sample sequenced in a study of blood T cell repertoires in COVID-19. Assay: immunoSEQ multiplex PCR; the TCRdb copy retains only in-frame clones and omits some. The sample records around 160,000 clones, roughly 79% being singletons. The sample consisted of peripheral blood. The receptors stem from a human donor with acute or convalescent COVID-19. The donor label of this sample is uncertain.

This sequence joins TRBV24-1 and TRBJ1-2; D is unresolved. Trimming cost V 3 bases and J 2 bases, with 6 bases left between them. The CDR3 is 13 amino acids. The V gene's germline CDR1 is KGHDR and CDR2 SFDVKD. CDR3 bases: TGTGCCACCAGTGATGGGCAGAACTATGGCTACACCTTC. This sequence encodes CATSDGQNYGYTF.

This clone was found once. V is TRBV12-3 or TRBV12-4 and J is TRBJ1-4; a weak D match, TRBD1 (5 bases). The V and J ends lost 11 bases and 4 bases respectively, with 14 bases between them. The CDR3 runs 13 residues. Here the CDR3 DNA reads TGTGCCTCTCCCAGGGTCATTAATGAAAAACTGTTTTTT. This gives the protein CASPRVINEKLFF.

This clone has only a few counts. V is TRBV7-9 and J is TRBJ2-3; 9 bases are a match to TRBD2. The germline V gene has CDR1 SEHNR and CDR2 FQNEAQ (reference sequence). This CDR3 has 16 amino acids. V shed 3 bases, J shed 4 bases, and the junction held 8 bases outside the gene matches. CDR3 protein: CASSFPGTSIADTQYF. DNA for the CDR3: TGTGCCAGCAGCTTTCCCGGGACTAGCATCGCAGATACGCAGTATTTT.

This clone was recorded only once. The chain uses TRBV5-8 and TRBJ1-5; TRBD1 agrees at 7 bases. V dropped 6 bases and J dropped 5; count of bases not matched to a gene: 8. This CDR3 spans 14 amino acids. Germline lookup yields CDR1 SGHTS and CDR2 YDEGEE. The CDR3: CASNDDRAYQPQHF. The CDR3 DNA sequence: TGTGCCAGCAACGACGACAGGGCTTATCAGCCCCAGCATTTT.

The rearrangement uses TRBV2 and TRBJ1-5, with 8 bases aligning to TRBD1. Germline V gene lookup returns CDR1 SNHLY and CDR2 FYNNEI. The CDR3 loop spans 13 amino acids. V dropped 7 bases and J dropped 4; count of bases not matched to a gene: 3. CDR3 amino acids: CASTRQGNQPQHF. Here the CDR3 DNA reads TGTGCCAGCACCCGACAGGGGAATCAGCCCCAGCATTTT. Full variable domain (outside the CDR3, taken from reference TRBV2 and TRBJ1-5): EPEVTQTPSHQVTQMGQEVILRCVPISNHLYFYWYRQILGQKVEFLVSFYNNEISEKSEIFDDQFSVERPDGSNFTLKIRSTKLEDSAMYFCASTRQGNQPQHFGDGTRLSIL.

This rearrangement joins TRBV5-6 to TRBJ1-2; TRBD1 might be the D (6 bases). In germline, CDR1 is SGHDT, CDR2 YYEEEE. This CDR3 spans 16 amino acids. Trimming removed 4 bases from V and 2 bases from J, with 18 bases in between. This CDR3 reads CASSQMTGTWNYGYTF. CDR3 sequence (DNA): TGTGCCAGCAGCCAAATGACAGGAACCTGGAACTATGGCTACACCTTC.

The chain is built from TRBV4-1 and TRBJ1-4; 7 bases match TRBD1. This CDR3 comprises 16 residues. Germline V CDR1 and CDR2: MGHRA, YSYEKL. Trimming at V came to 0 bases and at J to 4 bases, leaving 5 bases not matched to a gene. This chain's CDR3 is CASSQEPGQLNEKLFF. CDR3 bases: TGCGCCAGCAGCCAAGAACCGGGACAGCTTAATGAAAAACTGTTTTTT.

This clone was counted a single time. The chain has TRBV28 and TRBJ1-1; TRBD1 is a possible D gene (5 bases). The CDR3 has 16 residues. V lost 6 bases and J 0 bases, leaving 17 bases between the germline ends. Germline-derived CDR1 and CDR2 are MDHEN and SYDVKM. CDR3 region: CASSQAPGRLNTEAFF. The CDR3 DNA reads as TGTGCCAGCAGCCAGGCCCCAGGGCGCTTGAACACTGAAGCTTTCTTT.

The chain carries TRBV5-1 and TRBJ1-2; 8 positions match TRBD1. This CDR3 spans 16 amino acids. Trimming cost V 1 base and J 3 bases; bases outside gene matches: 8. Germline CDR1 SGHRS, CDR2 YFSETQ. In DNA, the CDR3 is TGCGCCAGCAGCTTGTACCCGGACAGGGTCGACTATGGCTACACCTTC. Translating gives CASSLYPDRVDYGYTF.

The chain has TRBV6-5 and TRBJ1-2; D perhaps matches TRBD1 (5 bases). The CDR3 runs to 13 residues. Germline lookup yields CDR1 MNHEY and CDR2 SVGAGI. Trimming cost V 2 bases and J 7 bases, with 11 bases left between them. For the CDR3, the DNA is TGTGCCAGCAGTTACCGGGGGGTTGGTGGCTACACCTTC. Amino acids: CASSYRGVGGYTF.

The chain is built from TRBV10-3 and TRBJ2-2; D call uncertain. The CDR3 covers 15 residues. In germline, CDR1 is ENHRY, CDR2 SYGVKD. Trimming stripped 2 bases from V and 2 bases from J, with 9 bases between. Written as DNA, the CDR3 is TGTGCCATCAGTGAGAACAGACCCAACACCGGGGAGCTGTTTTTT. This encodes CAISENRPNTGELFF.

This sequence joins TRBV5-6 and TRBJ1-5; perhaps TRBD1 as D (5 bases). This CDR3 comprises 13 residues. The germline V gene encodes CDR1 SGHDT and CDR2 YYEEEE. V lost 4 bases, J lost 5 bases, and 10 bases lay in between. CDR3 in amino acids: CASSIGDYQPQHF. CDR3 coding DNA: TGTGCCAGCAGCATAGGGGATTATCAGCCCCAGCATTTT.

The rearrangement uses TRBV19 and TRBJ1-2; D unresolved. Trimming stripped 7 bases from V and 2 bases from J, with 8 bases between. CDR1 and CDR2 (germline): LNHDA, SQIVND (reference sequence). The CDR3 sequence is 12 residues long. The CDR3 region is CASKRRNYGYTF. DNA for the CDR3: TGTGCCAGTAAAAGGCGGAACTATGGCTACACCTTC. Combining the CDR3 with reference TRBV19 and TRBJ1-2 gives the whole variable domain DGGITQSPKYLFRKEGQNVTLSCEQNLNHDAMYWYRQDPGQGLRLIYYSQIVNDFQKGDIAEGYSVSREKKESFPLTVTSAQKNPTAFYLCASKRRNYGYTFGSGTRLTVV.

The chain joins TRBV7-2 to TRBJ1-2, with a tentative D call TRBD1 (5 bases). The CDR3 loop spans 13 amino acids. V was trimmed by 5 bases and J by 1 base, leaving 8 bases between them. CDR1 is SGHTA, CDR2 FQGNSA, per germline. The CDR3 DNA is TGTGCCAGCAGCACTGACAGTAACTATGGCTACACCTTC. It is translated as CASSTDSNYGYTF.

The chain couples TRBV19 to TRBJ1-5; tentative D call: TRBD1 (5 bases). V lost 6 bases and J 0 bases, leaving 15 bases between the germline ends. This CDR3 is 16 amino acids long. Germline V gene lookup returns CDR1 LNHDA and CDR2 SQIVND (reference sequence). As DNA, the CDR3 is TGTGCCAGTAGACCAATACAGGATTTTAGCAATCAGCCCCAGCATTTT. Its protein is CASRPIQDFSNQPQHF.

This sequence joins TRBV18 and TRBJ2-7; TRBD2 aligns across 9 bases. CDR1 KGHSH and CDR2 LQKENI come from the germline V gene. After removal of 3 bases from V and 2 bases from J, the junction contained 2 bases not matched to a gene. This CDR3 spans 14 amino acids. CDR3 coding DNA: TGTGCCAGCTCACCCCTAGCGGGGCCCTACGAGCAGTACTTC. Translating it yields CASSPLAGPYEQYF.

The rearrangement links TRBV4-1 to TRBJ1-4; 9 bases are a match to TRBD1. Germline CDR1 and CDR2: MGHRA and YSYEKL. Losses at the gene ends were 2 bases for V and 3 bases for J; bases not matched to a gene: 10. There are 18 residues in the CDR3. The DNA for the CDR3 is TGCGCCAGCAGCCAAATGCCGGGACAGGGAATGGCTAATGAAAAACTGTTTTTT. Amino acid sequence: CASSQMPGQGMANEKLFF.

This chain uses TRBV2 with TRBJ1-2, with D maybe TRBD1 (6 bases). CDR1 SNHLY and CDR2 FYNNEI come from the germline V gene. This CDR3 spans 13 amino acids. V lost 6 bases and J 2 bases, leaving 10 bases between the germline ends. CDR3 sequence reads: CASSPTGNYGYTF. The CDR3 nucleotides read TGTGCCAGCAGCCCCACAGGGAACTATGGCTACACCTTC. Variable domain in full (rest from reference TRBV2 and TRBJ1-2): EPEVTQTPSHQVTQMGQEVILRCVPISNHLYFYWYRQILGQKVEFLVSFYNNEISEKSEIFDDQFSVERPDGSNFTLKIRSTKLEDSAMYFCASSPTGNYGYTFGSGTRLTVV.

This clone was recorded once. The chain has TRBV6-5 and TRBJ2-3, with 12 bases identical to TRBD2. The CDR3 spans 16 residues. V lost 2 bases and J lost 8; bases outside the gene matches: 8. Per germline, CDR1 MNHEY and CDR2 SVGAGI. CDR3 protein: CASSYHLAGGKGTQYF. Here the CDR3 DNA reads TGTGCCAGCAGTTACCATCTAGCGGGGGGGAAGGGTACGCAGTATTTT.

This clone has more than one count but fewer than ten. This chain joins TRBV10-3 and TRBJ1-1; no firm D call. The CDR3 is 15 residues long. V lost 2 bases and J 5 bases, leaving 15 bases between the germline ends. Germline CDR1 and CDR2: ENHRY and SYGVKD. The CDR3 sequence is CAISEEAPRRTEAFF. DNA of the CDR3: TGTGCCATCAGTGAGGAGGCACCTAGACGGACTGAAGCTTTCTTT.

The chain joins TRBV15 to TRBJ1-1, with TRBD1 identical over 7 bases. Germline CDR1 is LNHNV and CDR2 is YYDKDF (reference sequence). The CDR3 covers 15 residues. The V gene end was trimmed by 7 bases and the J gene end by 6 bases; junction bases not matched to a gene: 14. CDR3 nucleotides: TGTGCCACCACCAAAGGGGGCGGAGTGGATTCTGAAGCTTTCTTT. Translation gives CATTKGGGVDSEAFF.

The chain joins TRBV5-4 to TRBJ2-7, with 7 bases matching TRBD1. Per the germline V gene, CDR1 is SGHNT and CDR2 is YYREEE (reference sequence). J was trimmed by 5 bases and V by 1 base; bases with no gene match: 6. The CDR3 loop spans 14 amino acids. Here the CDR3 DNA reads TGTGCCAGCAGCTTGACAGGGGCGGAGGACGAGCAGTACTTC. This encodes CASSLTGAEDEQYF.

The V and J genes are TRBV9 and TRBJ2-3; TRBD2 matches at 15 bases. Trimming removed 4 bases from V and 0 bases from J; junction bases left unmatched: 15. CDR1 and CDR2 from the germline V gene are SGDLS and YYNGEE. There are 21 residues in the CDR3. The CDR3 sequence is CASSSPKGLAGGPSSTDTQYF. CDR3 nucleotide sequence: TGTGCCAGCAGCTCCCCGAAAGGACTAGCGGGGGGGCCGTCGAGCACAGATACGCAGTATTTT.

The DNA of the CDR3 is TGTGCCAGCAGCTTGCCCGGGACAGGCCATGTGACCCAGTACTTC. Protein sequence: CASSLPGTGHVTQYF. This chain uses TRBV7-8 with TRBJ2-5; 8 bases are shared with TRBD1. Trimming removed 3 bases from V and 7 bases from J; junction bases left unmatched: 10. This CDR3 is built from 15 residues. The germline V gene has CDR1 SGHVS and CDR2 FQNEAQ.

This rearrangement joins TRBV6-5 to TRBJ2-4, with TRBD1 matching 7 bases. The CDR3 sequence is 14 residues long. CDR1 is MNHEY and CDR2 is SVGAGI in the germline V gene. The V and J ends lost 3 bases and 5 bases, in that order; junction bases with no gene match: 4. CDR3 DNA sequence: TGTGCCAGCAGTTATAGGGGGCCGGAAAACATTCAGTACTTC. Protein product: CASSYRGPENIQYF.

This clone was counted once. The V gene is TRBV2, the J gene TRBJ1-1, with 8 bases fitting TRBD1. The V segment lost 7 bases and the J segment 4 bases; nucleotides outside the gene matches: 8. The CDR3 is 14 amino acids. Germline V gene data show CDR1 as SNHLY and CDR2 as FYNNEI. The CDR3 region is CASTGTGGSTEAFF. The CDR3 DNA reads TGTGCCAGCACAGGCACAGGGGGAAGCACTGAAGCTTTCTTT.

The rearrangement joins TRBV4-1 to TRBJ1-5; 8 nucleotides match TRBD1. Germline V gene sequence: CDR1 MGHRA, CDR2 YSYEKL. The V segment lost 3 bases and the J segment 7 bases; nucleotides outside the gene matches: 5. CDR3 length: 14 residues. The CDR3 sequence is CASSQATGGQPQHF. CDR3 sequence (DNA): TGCGCCAGCAGCCAGGCAACAGGGGGACAGCCCCAGCATTTT.

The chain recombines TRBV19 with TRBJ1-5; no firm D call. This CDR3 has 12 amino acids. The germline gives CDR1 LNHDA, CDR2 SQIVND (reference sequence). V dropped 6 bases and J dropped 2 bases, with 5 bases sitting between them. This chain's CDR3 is CASSWRNQPQHF. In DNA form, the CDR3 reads TGTGCCAGTAGCTGGCGCAATCAGCCCCAGCATTTT.